This passage covers 25 T cell receptor beta chains from one sample sequenced in a study of blood T cell repertoires in COVID-19. TCRdb keeps only in-frame clones here, not all; method: immunoSEQ multiplex PCR. The sample includes 150,000 or so clones, approximately 88% of them seen just once. Sequenced: peripheral blood. These receptor sequences come from a human donor in a cohort sampled during active COVID-19.

The table lists this clone with a count of one. V gene TRBV7-3 combines with J gene TRBJ2-7; D gene unclear. The ends were cut back, 5 bases at V and 4 bases at J, with 12 bases in the middle. Germline V CDR1 and CDR2: SGHTA, FQGTGA. The CDR3 contains 13 residues. The CDR3 here is CASSRDMAYEQYF. The CDR3 DNA is TGTGCCAGCAGCCGCGACATGGCATACGAGCAGTACTTC.

The J gene is TRBJ2-7, the V gene TRBV29-1; the match to TRBD1 covers 10 bases. CDR1 and CDR2 from the germline V gene are SQVTM and ANQGSEA. The V and J ends lost 4 bases and 3 bases, in that order; junction bases with no gene match: 3. The length of the CDR3 is 13 residues. CDR3: CSVGQGAGYEQYF. CDR3 nucleotides: TGCAGCGTTGGACAGGGGGCAGGCTACGAGCAGTACTTC.

The chain recombines TRBV7-2 with TRBJ2-7, with D possibly matching TRBD1 (5 bases). The germline gives CDR1 SGHTA, CDR2 FQGNSA. V was cut by 1 base and J by 3 bases, with 16 bases left in between. The CDR3 loop spans 16 amino acids. The CDR3 region is CASSLESGSSFYEQYF. The CDR3 DNA follows: TGTGCCAGCAGCTTAGAGTCAGGGTCTAGTTTCTACGAGCAGTACTTC.

This clone was found once. This chain links TRBV5-1 with TRBJ1-2; 8 nucleotides agree with TRBD1. Germline V gene data show CDR1 as SGHRS and CDR2 as YFSETQ. J gave up 7 bases and V 9 bases, and 11 bases lay outside the gene matches. The CDR3 runs 13 residues. The CDR3 reads CAITDRGPGGYTF. The DNA for the CDR3 is TGCGCCATAACCGACAGGGGACCGGGTGGCTACACCTTC. The full variable domain, completed using reference TRBV5-1 and TRBJ1-2, is KAGVTQTPRYLIKTRGQQVTLSCSPISGHRSVSWYQQTPGQGLQFLFEYFSETQRNKGNFPGRFSGRQFSNSRSEMNVSTLELGDSALYLCAITDRGPGGYTFGSGTRLTVV.

The chain is built from TRBV18 and TRBJ2-2, with D uncertain. Germline loops: CDR1 KGHSH, CDR2 LQKENI. This CDR3 has 16 residues. V lost 4 bases, J lost 0 bases, and 12 bases lay in between. The CDR3 sequence: CASSLSLPSNTGELFF. As DNA, the CDR3 is TGTGCCAGCTCACTGTCACTACCTTCGAACACCGGGGAGCTGTTTTTT.

The J gene is TRBJ1-6, the V gene TRBV7-2; D gene unclear. Germline assignment: CDR1 SGHTA and CDR2 FQGNSA. There are 16 residues in the CDR3. Trimming left V 2 bases short and J 10 bases short, with 18 bases between. CDR3 sequence reads: CASSLIGRVGLSPLHF. The DNA for the CDR3 is TGTGCCAGCAGCTTAATCGGTCGTGTCGGGTTATCACCCCTCCACTTT.

The chain uses TRBV6-2 or TRBV6-3 and TRBJ1-5, with D perhaps TRBD1 (5 bases). CDR3 length: 18 residues. Between the trimmed V and J ends, which lost 6 bases and 1 base, there was a span of 22 bases. Germline V gene data show CDR1 as MNHEY and CDR2 as SVGEGT. The CDR3 sequence: CASSRDRDGVISNQPQHF. Written as DNA, the CDR3 is TGTGCCAGCAGCCGAGACAGAGATGGTGTTATCAGCAATCAGCCCCAGCATTTT.

The chain has TRBV3-1 (or the pseudogene TRBV3-2) and TRBJ1-5; no definite D call. Looked up from germline, CDR1 is LGHDT and CDR2 is YNNKEL (reference sequence). V gave up 1 base and J gave up 5 bases, with 9 bases separating them. CDR3 size: 14 residues. CDR3 loop: CASSQGLGDQPQHF. CDR3 DNA sequence: TGTGCCAGCAGCCAAGGACTTGGCGATCAGCCCCAGCATTTT.

The chain has TRBV27 and TRBJ1-6; D remains unclear. In germline, CDR1 is MNHEY, CDR2 SMNVEV (reference sequence). V was shortened by 5 bases and J by 7 bases, with 12 bases between the two germline ends. The CDR3 runs 14 residues. As DNA, the CDR3 is TGTGCCAGCAGTCTGGGAGGGCAAAATTCACCCCTCCACTTT. Its translation: CASSLGGQNSPLHF.

This clone came up a few times. CDR3 in DNA: TGTGCCAGCAGCGTCCCCAGGGACAGACAGTTCTTC. Translation gives CASSVPRDRQFF. The chain couples TRBV7-8 to TRBJ2-1; TRBD1 matches at 7 bases. The CDR3 is 12 amino acids. Germline values: CDR1 SGHVS, CDR2 FQNEAQ. Trimming at V came to 5 bases and at J to 13 bases, leaving 8 bases not matched to a gene. The full variable domain, with the rest looked up from reference TRBV7-8 and TRBJ2-1, is GAGVSQSPRYKVAKRGQDVALRCDPISGHVSLFWYQQALGQGPEFLTYFQNEAQLDKSGLPSDRFFAERPEGSVSTLKIQRTQQEDSAVYLCASSVPRDRQFFGPGTRLTVL.

The J gene is TRBJ1-1, the V gene TRBV14, with a tentative D call TRBD1 (6 bases). Germline CDR1 SGHDN, CDR2 FVKESK. The CDR3 length is 14 residues. Trimming left V 4 bases short and J 6 bases short, with 15 bases between. CDR3 protein: CASSLLRGKAEAFF. DNA for the CDR3: TGTGCCAGCAGCCTCCTCAGGGGCAAGGCTGAAGCTTTCTTT.

The chain combines TRBV12-2 with TRBJ1-5; the table names TRBD1, a call not compared with the DNA. TRBV12-2 is listed as a pseudogene. The CDR3 covers 15 residues. The CDR3 sequence is CASRSKGQGDQPQHF. The CDR3 bases are TGTGCAAGTCGCTCGAAAGGGCAGGGGGATCAGCCCCAGCATTTT.

The chain joins TRBV2 to TRBJ1-4, with 8 nucleotides matching TRBD1. V lost 6 bases and J lost 5; bases outside the gene matches: 8. Germline V gives CDR1 SNHLY, CDR2 FYNNEI. This CDR3 is 15 amino acids long. CDR3 sequence reads: CASRFRRDRNEKLFF. CDR3 sequence (DNA): TGTGCCAGCAGATTTCGAAGGGACAGGAATGAAAAACTGTTTTTT.

This chain connects TRBV3-1 (or the pseudogene TRBV3-2) to TRBJ2-7, with 7 bases fitting TRBD1. The CDR3 is 14 residues long. Germline V gene data show CDR1 as LGHDT and CDR2 as YNNKEL (reference sequence). The V gene end was trimmed by 0 bases and the J gene end by 7 bases; junction bases not matched to a gene: 6. The CDR3 protein is CASSQDPEDREQYF. The CDR3 nucleotides are TGTGCCAGCAGCCAAGATCCTGAGGACAGGGAGCAGTACTTC.

The J gene is TRBJ2-3, the V gene TRBV19; TRBD1 is a possible D gene (5 bases). The germline V and J ends were trimmed by 3 bases and 3 bases, with 13 bases remaining between them. The CDR3 totals 15 residues. Germline V lookup: CDR1 LNHDA, CDR2 SQIVND (reference sequence). The CDR3 DNA follows: TGTGCCAGTAGTATGATGCCAGGGAAGACAGATACGCAGTATTTT. This sequence encodes CASSMMPGKTDTQYF. Variable domain in full (rest from reference TRBV19 and TRBJ2-3): DGGITQSPKYLFRKEGQNVTLSCEQNLNHDAMYWYRQDPGQGLRLIYYSQIVNDFQKGDIAEGYSVSREKKESFPLTVTSAQKNPTAFYLCASSMMPGKTDTQYFGPGTRLTVL.

The chain is built from TRBV30 and TRBJ2-3; TRBD2 might be the D (7 bases). Deletions cut 3 bases from V and 4 bases from J, with 17 bases between. CDR3 length: 15 amino acids. Germline CDR1 and CDR2: GTSNPN and SVGIG (reference sequence). CDR3 amino acids: CAWREGGGLPDTQYF. CDR3 nucleotide sequence: TGTGCCTGGAGGGAGGGAGGGGGGTTGCCAGATACGCAGTATTTT. The full variable domain, completed using reference TRBV30 and TRBJ2-3, is SQTIHQWPATLVQPVGSPLSLECTVEGTSNPNLYWYRQAAGRGLQLLFYSVGIGQISSEVPQNLSASRPQDRQFILSSKKLLLSDSGFYLCAWREGGGLPDTQYFGPGTRLTVL.

In this sample, this clone turned up once. Sequence at one end of the junction differs from germline and may be a read error. V usage is TRBV13 and J usage is TRBJ1-2, with D possibly matching TRBD1 (5 bases). Germline V lookup: CDR1 PRHDT, CDR2 FYEKMQ (reference sequence). The CDR3 consists of 15 residues. CDR3: CASRLAGGRIDGYTF. DNA for the CDR3: TGTGCCAGCAGGTTAGCCGGGGGGAGGATCGATGGCTACACCTTC.

The V gene is TRBV7-2, the J gene TRBJ2-7, with 10 bases that match TRBD2. Germline V gene lookup returns CDR1 SGHTA and CDR2 FQGNSA. This CDR3 region has 13 residues. The V and J ends lost 7 bases and 4 bases, in that order; junction bases with no gene match: 4. CDR3 nucleotide sequence: TGTGCCAGCAATAGCGGGGGGATTTACGAGCAGTACTTC. Amino acid sequence: CASNSGGIYEQYF.

The rearrangement joins TRBV30 to TRBJ2-3; D may be TRBD2 (6 bases). Trimming removed 3 bases from V and 1 base from J, with 14 bases in between. The CDR3 is 15 amino acids. Germline CDR1 GTSNPN, CDR2 SVGIG (reference sequence). This CDR3 is CAWRRRVGGTDTQYF. DNA for the CDR3: TGTGCCTGGAGGAGGAGGGTGGGGGGCACAGATACGCAGTATTTT.

The gene calls are TRBV19 and TRBJ2-2; 9 positions match TRBD2. Looked up from germline, CDR1 is LNHDA and CDR2 is SQIVND (reference sequence). The CDR3 is 17 amino acids. Trimming cost V 4 bases and J 7 bases; bases outside gene matches: 13. The CDR3 region has the DNA TGTGCCAGTAGTACCCCCCCCGGCGGGAGGGTTATCGGGGAGCTGTTTTTT. This sequence encodes CASSTPPGGRVIGELFF.

The CDR3 DNA follows: TGTGCCACCAGTGATGGGAGGACTAGCGGCGTGGAGACCCAGTACTTC. This translates into CATSDGRTSGVETQYF. The V call is TRBV24-1, the J call TRBJ2-5, with 10 nucleotides matching TRBD2. The germline V gene encodes CDR1 KGHDR and CDR2 SFDVKD. The CDR3 extends over 16 amino acids. J lost 5 bases, V lost 3 bases, and 8 bases had no gene match.

This clone was seen a few times. The chain carries TRBV28 and TRBJ2-5; D perhaps matches TRBD1 (5 bases). The CDR3 has 13 residues. Between the trimmed V and J ends, which lost 6 bases and 3 bases, there was a span of 11 bases. The germline CDR1 and CDR2 sequences are MDHEN and SYDVKM. CDR3 coding DNA: TGTGCCAGCAGCACTACAGGTGAAGAGACCCAGTACTTC. This translates into CASSTTGEETQYF.

V gene TRBV7-6 combines with J gene TRBJ2-1; 8 bases line up with TRBD2. V shed 5 bases, J shed 3 bases, and the junction held 9 bases outside the gene matches. Per the germline V gene, CDR1 is SGHVS and CDR2 is FNYEAQ. The CDR3 length is 16 residues. This chain's CDR3 is CASSPSGGVFYNEQFF. Here the CDR3 DNA reads TGTGCCAGCAGCCCTTCCGGGGGGGTCTTCTACAATGAGCAGTTCTTC.

The rearrangement uses TRBV6-6 and TRBJ1-4; TRBD1 aligns across 7 bases. The CDR3 sequence is 15 residues long. Germline V gene data show CDR1 as MNHNY and CDR2 as SVGAGI (reference sequence). The J segment lost 5 bases and the V segment lost 6 bases, leaving 9 bases of the junction unmatched. CDR3 coding DNA: TGTGCCAGCAGAGACCGACAGGGAGGCAATGAAAAACTGTTTTTT. This translates into CASRDRQGGNEKLFF.

In its sample, this clone was seen a few times. J is TRBJ1-1 and V is TRBV28, with D possibly being TRBD1 (6 bases). V dropped 5 bases and J dropped 1 base, with 11 bases sitting between them. Germline V CDR1 and CDR2: MDHEN, SYDVKM. The CDR3 is made up of 14 amino acids. For the CDR3, the DNA is TGTGCCAGCAGTCCACGACAGGAGAACACTGAAGCTTTCTTT. Its translation is CASSPRQENTEAFF.